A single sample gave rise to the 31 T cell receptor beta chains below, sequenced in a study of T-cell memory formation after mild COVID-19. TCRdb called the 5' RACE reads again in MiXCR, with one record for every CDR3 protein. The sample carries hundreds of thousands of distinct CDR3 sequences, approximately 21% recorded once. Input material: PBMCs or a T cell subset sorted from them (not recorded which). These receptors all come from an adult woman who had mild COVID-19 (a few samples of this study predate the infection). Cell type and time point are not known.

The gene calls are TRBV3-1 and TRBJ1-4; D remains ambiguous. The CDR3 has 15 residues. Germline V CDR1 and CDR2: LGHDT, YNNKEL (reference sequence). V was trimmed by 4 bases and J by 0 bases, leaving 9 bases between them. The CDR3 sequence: CASSPDVTTNEKLFF. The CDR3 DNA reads TGTGCCAGCAGCCCGGACGTTACAACTAATGAAAAACTGTTTTTT.

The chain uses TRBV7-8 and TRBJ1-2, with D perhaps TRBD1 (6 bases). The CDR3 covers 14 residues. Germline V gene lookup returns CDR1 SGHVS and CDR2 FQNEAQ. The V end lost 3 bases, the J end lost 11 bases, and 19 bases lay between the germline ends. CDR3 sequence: CASSFPGTRSKYTF. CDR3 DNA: TGTGCCAGCAGCTTCCCCGGGACAAGATCGAAATACACCTTC.

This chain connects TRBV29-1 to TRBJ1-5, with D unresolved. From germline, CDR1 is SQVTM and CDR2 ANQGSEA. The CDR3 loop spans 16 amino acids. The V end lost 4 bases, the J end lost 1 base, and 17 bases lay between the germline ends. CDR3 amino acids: CSVVGEGGGSNQPQHF. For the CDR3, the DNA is TGCAGCGTTGTTGGAGAGGGTGGAGGGAGCAATCAGCCCCAGCATTTT.

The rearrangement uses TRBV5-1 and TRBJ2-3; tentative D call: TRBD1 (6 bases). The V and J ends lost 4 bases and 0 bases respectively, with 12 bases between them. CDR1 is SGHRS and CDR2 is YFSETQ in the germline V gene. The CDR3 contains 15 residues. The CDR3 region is CASSGTGTSTDTQYF. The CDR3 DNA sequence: TGCGCCAGCAGCGGAACAGGGACCAGCACAGATACGCAGTATTTT. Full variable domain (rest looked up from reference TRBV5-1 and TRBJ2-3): KAGVTQTPRYLIKTRGQQVTLSCSPISGHRSVSWYQQTPGQGLQFLFEYFSETQRNKGNFPGRFSGRQFSNSRSEMNVSTLELGDSALYLCASSGTGTSTDTQYFGPGTRLTVL.

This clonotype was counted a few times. The CDR3 is CASSFGTGGDEQYF. The CDR3, as DNA: TGTGCCAGCAGTTTCGGGACAGGGGGGGACGAGCAGTACTTC. The V and J genes are TRBV12-3 or TRBV12-4 and TRBJ2-7; 11 positions agree with TRBD1. This CDR3 region has 14 residues. V lost 3 bases and J lost 5; bases outside the gene matches: 3.

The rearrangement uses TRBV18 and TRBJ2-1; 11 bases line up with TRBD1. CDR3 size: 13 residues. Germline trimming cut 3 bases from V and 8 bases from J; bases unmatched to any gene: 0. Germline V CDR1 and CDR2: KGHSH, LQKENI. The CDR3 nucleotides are TGTGCCAGCTCACCGGGACAGGGGGATGAGCAGTTCTTC. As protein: CASSPGQGDEQFF.

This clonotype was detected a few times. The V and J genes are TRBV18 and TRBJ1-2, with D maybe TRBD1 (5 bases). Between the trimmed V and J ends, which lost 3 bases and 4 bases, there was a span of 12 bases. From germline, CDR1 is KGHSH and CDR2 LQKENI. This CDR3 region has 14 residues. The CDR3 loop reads CASSPEGQSYGYTF. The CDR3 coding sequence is TGTGCCAGCTCACCCGAGGGGCAGTCCTATGGCTACACCTTC.

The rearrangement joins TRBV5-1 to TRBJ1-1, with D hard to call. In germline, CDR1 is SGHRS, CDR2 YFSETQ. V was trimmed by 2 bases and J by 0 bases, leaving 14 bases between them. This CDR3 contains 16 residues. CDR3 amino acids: CASSLTGGNLNTEAFF. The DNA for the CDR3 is TGCGCCAGCAGCTTAACGGGAGGTAATCTGAACACTGAAGCTTTCTTT.

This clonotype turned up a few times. The CDR3 region is CSAMGGANYGYTF. CDR3 nucleotides: TGCAGTGCTATGGGGGGGGCGAACTATGGCTACACCTTC. The chain uses TRBV20-1 and TRBJ1-2; weak D call: TRBD1 (6 bases). From germline, CDR1 is DFQATT and CDR2 SNEGSKA (reference sequence). Trimming shortened V by 4 bases and J by 2 bases, and 11 bases separated the two germline ends. The CDR3 has 13 amino acids.

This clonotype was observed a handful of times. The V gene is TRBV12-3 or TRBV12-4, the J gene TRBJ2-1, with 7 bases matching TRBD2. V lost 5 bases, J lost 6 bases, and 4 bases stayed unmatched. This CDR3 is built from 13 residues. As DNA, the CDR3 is TGTGCCAGCAGTAGGACTAGAGGCAATGAGCAGTTCTTC. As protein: CASSRTRGNEQFF.

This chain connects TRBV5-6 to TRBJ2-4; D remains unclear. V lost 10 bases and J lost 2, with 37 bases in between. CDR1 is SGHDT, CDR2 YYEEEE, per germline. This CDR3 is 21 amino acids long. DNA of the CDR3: TGTGCCGACGAGAGAGAAGTAACCCCAACCCTCGCGGCCGTAACCAAAAACATTCAGTACTTC. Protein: CADEREVTPTLAAVTKNIQYF.

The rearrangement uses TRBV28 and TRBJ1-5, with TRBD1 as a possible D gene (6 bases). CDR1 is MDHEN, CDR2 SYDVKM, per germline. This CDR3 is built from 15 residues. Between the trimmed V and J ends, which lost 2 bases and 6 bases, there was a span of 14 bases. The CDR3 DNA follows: TGTGCCAGCAGTTTAATAGGGGGGGGAGTTCAGCCCCAGCATTTT. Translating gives CASSLIGGGVQPQHF.

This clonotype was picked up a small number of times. The CDR3 DNA reads as TGTGCCAGCAGCACCGGGGAGGTCACCGGGGAGCTGTTTTTT. Amino acid sequence: CASSTGEVTGELFF. V is TRBV7-2 and J is TRBJ2-2; D might be TRBD2 (6 bases). Deletions cut 5 bases from V and 4 bases from J, with 11 bases between. Per germline, CDR1 SGHTA and CDR2 FQGNSA. CDR3 length: 14 residues. The entire variable domain, with the rest obtained from reference TRBV7-2 and TRBJ2-2, is as follows: GAGVSQSPSNKVTEKGKDVELRCDPISGHTALYWYRQSLGQGLEFLIYFQGNSAPDKSGLPSDRFSAERTGGSVSTLTIQRTQQEDSAVYLCASSTGEVTGELFFGEGSRLTVL.

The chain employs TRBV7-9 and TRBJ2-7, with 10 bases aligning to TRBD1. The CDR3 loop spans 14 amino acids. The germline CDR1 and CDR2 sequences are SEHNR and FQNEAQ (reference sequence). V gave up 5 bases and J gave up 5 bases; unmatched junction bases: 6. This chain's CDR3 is CASSPTDRGDEQYV. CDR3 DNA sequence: TGTGCCAGCAGCCCTACGGACAGGGGGGACGAGCAGTACGTC.

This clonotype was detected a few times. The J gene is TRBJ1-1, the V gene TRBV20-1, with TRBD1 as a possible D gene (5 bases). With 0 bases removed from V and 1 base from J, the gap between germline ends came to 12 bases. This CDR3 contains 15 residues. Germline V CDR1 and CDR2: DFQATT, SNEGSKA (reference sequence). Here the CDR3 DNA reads TGCAGTGCTAGAGATCCCGGGGACCCGAACACTGAAGCTTTCTTT. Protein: CSARDPGDPNTEAFF.

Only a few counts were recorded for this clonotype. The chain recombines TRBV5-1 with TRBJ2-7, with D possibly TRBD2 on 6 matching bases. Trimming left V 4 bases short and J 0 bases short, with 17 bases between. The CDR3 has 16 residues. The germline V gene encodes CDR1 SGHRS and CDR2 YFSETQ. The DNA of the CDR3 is TGCGCCAGCAGCCTGGAGGGGCTGGTCGGCTCCTACGAGCAGTACTTC. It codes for CASSLEGLVGSYEQYF.

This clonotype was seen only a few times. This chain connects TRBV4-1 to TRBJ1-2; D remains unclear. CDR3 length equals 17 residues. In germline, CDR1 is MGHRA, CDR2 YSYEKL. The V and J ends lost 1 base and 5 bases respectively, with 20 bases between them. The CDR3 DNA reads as TGCGCCAGCAGCCAAGGTCTAGGAGTAGGCCTTAGTTATGGCTACACCTTC. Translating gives CASSQGLGVGLSYGYTF.

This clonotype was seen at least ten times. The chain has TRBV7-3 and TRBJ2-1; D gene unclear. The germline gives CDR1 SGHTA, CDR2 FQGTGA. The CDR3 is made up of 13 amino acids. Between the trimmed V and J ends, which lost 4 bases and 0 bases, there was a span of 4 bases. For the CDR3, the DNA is TGTGCCAGCAGCTCCCTCTCCTACAATGAGCAGTTCTTC. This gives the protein CASSSLSYNEQFF. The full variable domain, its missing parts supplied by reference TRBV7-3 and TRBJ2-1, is GAGVSQTPSNKVTEKGKYVELRCDPISGHTALYWYRQSLGQGPEFLIYFQGTGAADDSGLPNDRFFAVRPEGSVSTLKIQRTERGDSAVYLCASSSLSYNEQFFGPGTRLTVL.

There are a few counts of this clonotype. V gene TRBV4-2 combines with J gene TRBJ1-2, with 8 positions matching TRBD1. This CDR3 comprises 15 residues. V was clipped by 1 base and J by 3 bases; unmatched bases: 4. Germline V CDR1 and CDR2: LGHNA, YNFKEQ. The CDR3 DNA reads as TGTGCCAGCAGCCAAGTGGACAGGGTAGACTATGGCTACACCTTC. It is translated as CASSQVDRVDYGYTF.

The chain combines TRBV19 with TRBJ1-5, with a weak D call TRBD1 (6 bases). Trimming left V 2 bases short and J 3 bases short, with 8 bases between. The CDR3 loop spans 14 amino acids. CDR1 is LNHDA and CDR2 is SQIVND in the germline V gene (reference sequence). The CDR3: CASSIQGNNQPQHF. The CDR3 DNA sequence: TGTGCCAGTAGTATACAGGGGAACAATCAGCCCCAGCATTTT.

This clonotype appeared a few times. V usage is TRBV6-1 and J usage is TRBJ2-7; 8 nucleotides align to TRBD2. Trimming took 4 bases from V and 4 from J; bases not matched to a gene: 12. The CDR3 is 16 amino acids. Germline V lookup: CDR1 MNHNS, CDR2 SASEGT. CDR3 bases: TGTGCCAGCAGTGCGGGTTCAGCGGGAGATCGGTACGAGCAGTACTTC. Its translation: CASSAGSAGDRYEQYF.

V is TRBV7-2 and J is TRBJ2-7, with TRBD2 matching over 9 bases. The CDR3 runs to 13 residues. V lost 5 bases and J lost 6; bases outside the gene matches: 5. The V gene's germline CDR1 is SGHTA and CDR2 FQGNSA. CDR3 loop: CASSPPSGIEQYF. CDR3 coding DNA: TGTGCCAGCAGCCCTCCTAGCGGGATCGAGCAGTACTTC.

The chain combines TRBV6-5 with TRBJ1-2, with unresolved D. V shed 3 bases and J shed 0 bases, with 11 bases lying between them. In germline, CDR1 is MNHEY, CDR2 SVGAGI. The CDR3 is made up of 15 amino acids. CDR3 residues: CASSYASRSNYGYTF. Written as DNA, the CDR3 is TGTGCCAGCAGTTATGCTAGCCGTTCTAACTATGGCTACACCTTC.

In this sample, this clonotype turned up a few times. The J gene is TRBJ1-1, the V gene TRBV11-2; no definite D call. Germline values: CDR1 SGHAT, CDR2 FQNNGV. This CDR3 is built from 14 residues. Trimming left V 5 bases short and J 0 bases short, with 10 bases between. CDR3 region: CASSRVAVNTEAFF. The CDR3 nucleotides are TGTGCCAGCAGCCGAGTGGCAGTGAACACTGAAGCTTTCTTT.

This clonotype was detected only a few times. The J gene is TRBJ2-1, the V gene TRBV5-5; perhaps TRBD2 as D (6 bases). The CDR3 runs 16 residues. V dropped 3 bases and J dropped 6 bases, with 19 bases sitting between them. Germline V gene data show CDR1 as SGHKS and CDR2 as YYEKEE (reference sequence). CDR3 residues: CASSSFTRDLRNEQFF. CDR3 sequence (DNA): TGTGCCAGCAGCTCCTTTACCCGGGACTTACGCAATGAGCAGTTCTTC.

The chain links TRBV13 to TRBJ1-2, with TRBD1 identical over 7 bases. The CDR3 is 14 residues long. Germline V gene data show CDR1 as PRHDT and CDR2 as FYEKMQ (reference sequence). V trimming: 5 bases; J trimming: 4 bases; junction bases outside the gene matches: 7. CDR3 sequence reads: CASSGTAGGYGYTF. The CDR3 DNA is TGTGCCAGCAGCGGCACGGCAGGGGGCTATGGCTACACCTTC.

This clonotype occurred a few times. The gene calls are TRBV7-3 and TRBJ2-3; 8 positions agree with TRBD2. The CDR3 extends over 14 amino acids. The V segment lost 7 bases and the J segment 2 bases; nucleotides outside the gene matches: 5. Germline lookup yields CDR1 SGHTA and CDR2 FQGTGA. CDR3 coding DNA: TGTGCCAGCAACACGGGAGGGCCCACAGATACGCAGTATTTT. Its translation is CASNTGGPTDTQYF. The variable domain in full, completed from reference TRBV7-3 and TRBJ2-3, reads GAGVSQTPSNKVTEKGKYVELRCDPISGHTALYWYRQSLGQGPEFLIYFQGTGAADDSGLPNDRFFAVRPEGSVSTLKIQRTERGDSAVYLCASNTGGPTDTQYFGPGTRLTVL.

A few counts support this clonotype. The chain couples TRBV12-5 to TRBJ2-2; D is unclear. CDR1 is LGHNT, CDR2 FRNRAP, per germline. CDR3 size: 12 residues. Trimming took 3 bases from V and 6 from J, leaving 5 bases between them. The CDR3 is CASGLSAGELFF. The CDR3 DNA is TGTGCTAGTGGTTTAAGCGCCGGGGAGCTGTTTTTT.

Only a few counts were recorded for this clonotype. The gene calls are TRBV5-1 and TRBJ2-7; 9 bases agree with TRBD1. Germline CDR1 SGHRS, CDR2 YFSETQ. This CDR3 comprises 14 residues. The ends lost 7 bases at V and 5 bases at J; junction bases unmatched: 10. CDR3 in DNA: TGCGCCAGCGCTCGACAGGGGGGACGAAACGAGCAGTACTTC. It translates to CASARQGGRNEQYF.

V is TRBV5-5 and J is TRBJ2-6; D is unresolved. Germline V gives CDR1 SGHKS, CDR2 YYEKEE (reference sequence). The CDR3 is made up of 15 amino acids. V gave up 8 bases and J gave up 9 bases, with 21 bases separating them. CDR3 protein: CASRGSPYLNNVLTF. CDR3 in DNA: TGTGCCAGTCGCGGTTCACCTTATCTTAACAACGTCCTGACTTTC.

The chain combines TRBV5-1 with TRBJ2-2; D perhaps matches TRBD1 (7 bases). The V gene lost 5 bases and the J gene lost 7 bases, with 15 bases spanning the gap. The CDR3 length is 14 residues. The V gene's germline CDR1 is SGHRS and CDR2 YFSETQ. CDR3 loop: CASRRDSSFGELFF. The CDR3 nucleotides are TGCGCCAGCAGGCGGGACAGTAGCTTCGGGGAGCTGTTTTTT.